Below are 10 T cell receptor beta chains sequenced from a single sample in a study of shared clonotypes between healthy human individuals. The table came from immunoSEQ multiplex PCR; TCRdb's copy has only in-frame clones and leaves some out. The sample gives over a million clones, around 97% of which show up once; approximately 1.1% is in the top ten. The sequenced sample was naive CD4+ T cells sorted from blood. Subset defined: CD45RA+ positively selected. These receptors came from a man aged 30 to 39 in good health.

This clone was counted only a few times. CDR3 in amino acids: CASSLDGSNYGYTF. The CDR3 nucleotides read TGTGCCAGCAGCTTGGACGGATCTAACTATGGCTACACCTTC. The rearrangement links TRBV5-4 to TRBJ1-2; D remains ambiguous. The CDR3 loop spans 14 amino acids. The V and J ends lost 0 bases and 0 bases respectively, with 6 bases between them. Germline lookup yields CDR1 SGHNT and CDR2 YYREEE (reference sequence).

The rearrangement links TRBV20-1 to TRBJ2-7; D gene ambiguous. Germline V gene lookup returns CDR1 DFQATT and CDR2 SNEGSKA (reference sequence). Trimming left V 3 bases short and J 4 bases short, with 7 bases between. The CDR3 totals 11 residues. CDR3 sequence (DNA): TGCAGTGCTAGGGAAAAATACGAGCAGTACTTC. Protein sequence: CSAREKYEQYF.

The chain recombines TRBV30 with TRBJ2-1; 9 bases are shared with TRBD1. Germline V gene data show CDR1 as GTSNPN and CDR2 as SVGIG (reference sequence). Unmatched junction bases numbered 14, after V lost 3 bases and J lost 5 bases. The CDR3 has 17 residues. CDR3 sequence (DNA): TGTGCCTGGAGGAGGGGAAACCGGGACAGGGTAAACAATGAGCAGTTCTTC. Encoded protein: CAWRRGNRDRVNNEQFF.

The chain combines TRBV2 with TRBJ2-2; D unresolved. The CDR3 runs to 14 residues. Germline CDR1 reads SNHLY; CDR2 reads FYNNEI. The ends were cut back, 0 bases at V and 7 bases at J, with 9 bases in the middle. As DNA, the CDR3 is TGTGCCAGCAGTGAAGCCGAGACCGGCGGGGAGCTGTTTTTT. Translation: CASSEAETGGELFF.

The chain couples TRBV6-1 to TRBJ2-2, with unresolved D. The CDR3 loop spans 13 amino acids. With 1 base removed from V and 8 bases from J, the gap between germline ends came to 8 bases. The germline CDR1 and CDR2 sequences are MNHNS and SASEGT. Written as DNA, the CDR3 is TGTGCCAGCAGTGAAGTCGGGCTAGGGGAGCTGTTTTTT. As protein: CASSEVGLGELFF.

The chain links TRBV9 to TRBJ1-2; D is undetermined. CDR1 is SGDLS and CDR2 is YYNGEE in the germline V gene. The V end lost 5 bases, the J end lost 8 bases, and 19 bases lay between the germline ends. The length of the CDR3 is 14 residues. CDR3 sequence (DNA): TGTGCCAGCAGGCGTAAGGGAGGAGTTAGAGGCTACACCTTC. Its protein product is CASRRKGGVRGYTF.

The V gene is TRBV5-1, the J gene TRBJ2-7, with D maybe TRBD2 (7 bases). Germline values: CDR1 SGHRS, CDR2 YFSETQ. This CDR3 region has 14 residues. With 0 bases removed from V and 4 bases from J, the gap between germline ends came to 11 bases. In nucleotides, the CDR3 is TGCGCCAGCAGCTTGGGCGGGGGCGAATACGAGCAGTACTTC. Its translation is CASSLGGGEYEQYF.

The rearrangement joins TRBV18 to TRBJ1-1; D is ambiguous. V was pared by 3 bases and J by 3 bases, with 11 bases between. Germline V gives CDR1 KGHSH, CDR2 LQKENI. The CDR3 loop spans 14 amino acids. CDR3 sequence (DNA): TGTGCCAGCTCACCGAGCGGAACGGACACTGAAGCTTTCTTT. It specifies CASSPSGTDTEAFF.

The chain has TRBV4-2 and TRBJ2-3, with D tentatively TRBD2 (6 bases). The germline V gene has CDR1 LGHNA and CDR2 YNFKEQ. Between the trimmed V and J ends, which lost 0 bases and 6 bases, there was a span of 10 bases. CDR3 length equals 14 residues. CDR3 sequence: CASSQDGGGDTQYF. The CDR3 DNA reads TGTGCCAGCAGCCAAGATGGCGGAGGGGATACGCAGTATTTT.

The gene calls are TRBV10-2 and TRBJ2-1; 13 bases fit TRBD2. The CDR3 spans 15 residues. The junction had 4 bases not matched to a gene; V was cut back by 5 bases and J by 6 bases. Per the germline V gene, CDR1 is WSHSY and CDR2 is SAAADI. DNA for the CDR3: TGCGCCAGCAGTCCGACTAGCGGGAGGCCCAATGAGCAGTTCTTC. This sequence encodes CASSPTSGRPNEQFF.